This is a list of T cell receptor beta chains from one sample in a study of blood T cell repertoires in COVID-19. TCRdb's table, derived via immunoSEQ multiplex PCR, lists solely in-frame clones and lacks some. The table includes around 65,000 clones, approximately 86% detected once. The sample comprised peripheral blood. The receptors stem from a man at least 80 years old with active COVID-19. CDR3s include the opening cysteine and the closing phenylalanine or tryptophan. The D gene is left open where the match is weak. Expanded clones are given a class, and other clones once, few, many or no size at all.

TRBD1,TRBJ2-1,TRBV5-1,NA,14,CASSRTGIGGEQFF,TGCGCCAGCAGCCGGACAGGCATAGGAGGTGAGCAGTTCTTC
TRBD2,TRBJ2-7,TRBV19,NA,17,CASSIDHGTSATYEQYF,TGTGCCAGTAGTATAGATCACGGGACTAGCGCCACCTACGAGCAGTACTTC
TRBD1,TRBJ2-7,TRBV29-1,NA,13,CSCGTAYSYEQYF,TGCAGCTGTGGGACAGCATACTCCTACGAGCAGTACTTC
TRBD1,TRBJ2-7,TRBV27,NA,14,CASSRRDSPREQYF,TGTGCCAGCAGCCGAAGGGACAGTCCGAGAGAGCAGTACTTC
TRBD2,TRBJ2-7,TRBV7-2,few,13,CASSFLAGSEQYF,TGTGCCAGCAGCTTCCTAGCGGGAAGCGAGCAGTACTTC
NA,TRBJ1-1,TRBV7-2,NA,14,CASSSDRLPNEAFF,TGTGCCAGCAGCTCGGACAGACTCCCCAATGAAGCTTTCTTT
TRBD1,TRBJ1-2,TRBV2,once,15,CASSQDRGPSYGYTF,TGTGCCAGCAGTCAGGACAGGGGGCCTAGCTATGGCTACACCTTC
TRBD2,TRBJ2-7,TRBV24-1,NA,15,CATSDFSSGVLEQYF,TGTGCCACCAGTGATTTTTCTAGCGGTGTACTCGAGCAGTACTTC
TRBD2,TRBJ2-3,TRBV5-1,NA,16,CASSRGGTSDTDTQYF,TGCGCCAGCAGCCGAGGCGGGACTAGCGACACAGATACGCAGTATTTT
TRBD2,TRBJ2-1,TRBV5-1,NA,14,CASSLGLADNEQFF,TGCGCCAGCAGCTTGGGACTAGCGGACAATGAGCAGTTCTTC
TRBD1,TRBJ1-2,TRBV2,NA,15,CASSEALRQGAGYTF,TGTGCCAGCAGTGAAGCGCTTCGACAGGGGGCTGGCTACACCTTC
NA,TRBJ2-3,TRBV5-4,once,15,CASSFGGQSTDTQYF,TGTGCCAGCAGCTTTGGGGGACAAAGCACAGATACGCAGTATTTT
NA,TRBJ2-7,TRBV6-5,NA,15,CASSLSGLSSYEQYF,TGTGCCAGCAGTCTAAGCGGGCTTAGCTCCTACGAGCAGTACTTC
NA,TRBJ2-7,TRBV7-2,NA,15,CASSLGGTESYEQYF,TGTGCCAGCAGCTTAGGGGGGACTGAAAGCTACGAGCAGTACTTC
TRBD2,TRBJ2-5,TRBV11-2,NA,15,CASSAGGAPQETQYF,TGTGCCAGCAGCGCCGGGGGGGCCCCACAAGAGACCCAGTACTTC
NA,TRBJ1-3,TRBV7-6,few,16,CASSSAGTSSGNTIYF,TGTGCCAGCAGCTCCGCCGGGACAAGCTCTGGAAACACCATATATTTT
NA,TRBJ2-6,TRBV7-2,NA,15,CASSLVGTGANVLTF,TGTGCCAGCAGCTTAGTGGGCACTGGGGCCAACGTCCTGACTTTC
NA,TRBJ2-2,TRBV7-8,NA,14,CASSLTVNTGELFF,TGTGCCAGCAGCTTAACAGTGAACACCGGGGAGCTGTTTTTT
TRBD1,TRBJ2-2,TRBV5-6,NA,16,CASSSQSRQGTGELFF,TGTGCCAGCAGCTCACAATCTAGACAGGGGACTGGGGAGCTGTTTTTT
NA,TRBJ2-7,TRBV6-2/TRBV6-3,NA,13,CASSLPGVYEQYF,TGTGCCAGCAGTCTGCCCGGAGTCTACGAGCAGTACTTC
NA,TRBJ2-1,TRBV14,NA,15,CASSHEVTRINEQFF,TGTGCCAGCAGCCACGAGGTTACTAGGATCAATGAGCAGTTCTTC
NA,TRBJ2-3,TRBV18,NA,15,CASSPPHSTPDTQYF,TGTGCCAGCTCACCACCTCACAGTACCCCAGATACGCAGTATTTT
NA,TRBJ2-5,TRBV4-1,NA,16,CASSPGGRQGKETQYF,TGCGCCAGCAGCCCGGGGGGGAGACAGGGTAAGGAGACCCAGTACTTC
TRBD1,TRBJ1-1,TRBV18,many,15,CASSPEGTANTEAFF,TGTGCCAGCTCACCCGAGGGGACAGCGAACACTGAAGCTTTCTTT
TRBD2,TRBJ2-1,TRBV9,NA,19,CASSVPSGRTLGSYNEQFF,TGTGCCAGCAGCGTACCTAGCGGGAGGACTTTGGGGTCCTACAATGAGCAGTTCTTC
NA,TRBJ1-5,TRBV4-2,few,19,CASSQEPPGGGVSNQPQHF,TGTGCCAGCAGCCAAGAGCCTCCGGGGGGTGGAGTTAGCAATCAGCCCCAGCATTTT